A single sample gave rise to the 6 T cell receptor beta chains below, sequenced in a study of monozygotic twins with inflammatory bowel disease (dated by TCRdb to between 2018 and 2020). Library method: 5' RACE. Instrument used: Illumina HiSeq 2500. The reads were reprocessed in TCRdb, with one entry per CDR3 protein sequence and no accompanying DNA. The table held for this sample gives 420,000 or so distinct CDR3 sequences. The ten largest clones add up to less than 2.5% of the sample. The sequenced sample consisted of blood. The receptors derive from a human donor with ulcerative colitis or Crohn's disease, or a healthy co-twin of an affected twin (not recorded which).

The V gene is TRBV28, the J gene TRBJ2-2; absent DNA, TCRdb's TRBD2 call cannot be checked. This CDR3 region has 16 residues. Germline CDR1 MDHEN, CDR2 SYDVKM. The CDR3 here is CASMTSGGGPPGELFF.

This chain connects TRBV20-1 to TRBJ2-1; TCRdb's D call, TRBD1, is unchecked because there is no DNA. The CDR3 consists of 12 residues. CDR1 and CDR2 from the germline V gene are DFQATT and SNEGSKA (reference sequence). The CDR3 spells CSARAGEHEQFF.

The V gene is TRBV5-5, the J gene TRBJ2-1. Germline V gene data show CDR1 as SGHKS and CDR2 as YYEKEE (reference sequence). The CDR3 extends over 15 amino acids. The CDR3 is CASSLWGGSYNEQFF.

The rearrangement joins TRBV20-1 to TRBJ1-1. In germline, CDR1 is DFQATT, CDR2 SNEGSKA (reference sequence). The CDR3 sequence is 14 residues long. The CDR3: CSARDPWETREAFF.

CDR3 region: CATETGGGGEQYF. The chain is built from TRBV6-5 and TRBJ2-7; TCRdb's D call of TRBD1 is untestable without DNA. Germline loops: CDR1 MNHEY, CDR2 SVGAGI. The CDR3 runs to 13 residues.

This rearrangement joins TRBV6-1 to TRBJ2-3. The CDR3 extends over 16 amino acids. Germline CDR1 MNHNS, CDR2 SASEGT. The CDR3 is CASTEPLLGGTDTQYF.